These 24 T cell receptor beta chains were sequenced from one sample in a study of human T cells and chemical hapten exposure. MiXCR was run by TCRdb on the RACE reads, yielding one entry per CDR3 protein. The table lists more than 80,000 distinct CDR3 sequences, over 9.5% of them singletons. As to time point: patch test 2, 6 weeks after DPC sensitization. Sample treatment: therapeutic diphenylcyclopropenone sensitization with weekly scalp DPC. Sequencing used whole blood, obtained in connection with sensitization to the hapten diphenylcyclopropenone (DPC). The receptors shown here come from a woman aged 50 to 60 with alopecia areata. Some clones in this sample may be carry-over from other donors' samples.

This clonotype was counted ten times or more. V usage is TRBV14 and J usage is TRBJ2-7, with no clear D. The CDR3 spans 15 residues. Trimming left V 1 base short and J 2 bases short, with 12 bases between. CDR1 is SGHDN and CDR2 is FVKESK in the germline V gene. This CDR3 reads CASSQGPYSAYEQYF. DNA for the CDR3: TGTGCCAGCAGCCAAGGCCCTTATTCCGCCTACGAGCAGTACTTC.

The rearrangement uses TRBV7-2 and TRBJ2-7; no reliable D call. The CDR3 consists of 13 residues. Germline V gene data show CDR1 as SGHTA and CDR2 as FQGNSA. V was trimmed by 5 bases and J by 3 bases, leaving 11 bases between them. In DNA form, the CDR3 reads TGTGCCAGCAGCAACCGGGCTCTCTACGAGCAGTACTTC. Its translation: CASSNRALYEQYF.

The table lists this clonotype with a few counts. The rearrangement joins TRBV11-2 to TRBJ1-1; 7 nucleotides align to TRBD1. The CDR3 extends over 14 amino acids. Unmatched junction bases numbered 4, after V lost 1 base and J lost 5 bases. Germline CDR1 and CDR2: SGHAT and FQNNGV. This chain's CDR3 is CASSLGQGGTEAFF. The CDR3 nucleotides are TGTGCCAGCAGCTTAGGTCAGGGGGGTACTGAAGCTTTCTTT.

This clonotype was counted a few times. J is TRBJ2-2 and V is TRBV6-2 or TRBV6-3; TRBD2 agrees at 8 bases. The V gene end was trimmed by 8 bases and the J gene end by 6 bases; junction bases not matched to a gene: 11. The germline V gene encodes CDR1 MNHEY and CDR2 SVGEGT. This CDR3 is 15 amino acids long. The CDR3 nucleotides read TGTGCCAGCCTTAAAGGACTAGCTACCGCCGGGGAGCTGTTTTTT. Amino acid sequence: CASLKGLATAGELFF.

This clonotype was seen at least ten times. This chain uses TRBV30 with TRBJ1-1; D perhaps matches TRBD1 (6 bases). CDR1 GTSNPN and CDR2 SVGIG come from the germline V gene (reference sequence). The CDR3 runs to 13 residues. V lost 3 bases, J lost 3 bases, and 11 bases lay in between. CDR3 in DNA: TGTGCCTGGAGGATCAGGGGTGACACTGAAGCTTTCTTT. This encodes CAWRIRGDTEAFF.

This clonotype was observed at least ten times. The chain joins TRBV29-1 to TRBJ1-2; TRBD1 is a possible D gene (5 bases). The germline gives CDR1 SQVTM, CDR2 ANQGSEA. Trimming removed 1 base from V and 0 bases from J, with 9 bases in between. The CDR3 covers 14 residues. The CDR3 reads CSVEGGTTNYGYTF. DNA for the CDR3: TGCAGCGTTGAAGGAGGGACTACTAACTATGGCTACACCTTC.

A note on this clonotype: A much larger clonotype is one base distant, so this may be a read error. The chain is built from TRBV15 and TRBJ2-2; D ambiguous. Germline CDR1 is LNHNV and CDR2 is YYDKDF (reference sequence). The CDR3 is made up of 13 amino acids. CDR3 nucleotides: TGTGCCACCCCTTTCCCGAACTCCGGGGAGCTGTTTTTT. This translates into CATPFPNSGELFF.

The chain links TRBV7-9 to TRBJ1-2; 10 bases agree with TRBD1. The CDR3 has 16 amino acids. Germline lookup yields CDR1 SEHNR and CDR2 FQNEAQ (reference sequence). V dropped 1 base and J dropped 8; count of bases not matched to a gene: 10. CDR3 DNA: TGTGCCAGCAGCTTAGGTGGGGACAGGGGTCTCTACGGCTACACCTTC. This sequence encodes CASSLGGDRGLYGYTF.

Many counts were recorded for this clonotype. The chain combines TRBV7-2 with TRBJ2-5; TRBD2 matches at 15 bases. With V trimmed by 5 bases and J by 2 bases, 3 bases remained unmatched. Germline CDR1 is SGHTA and CDR2 is FQGNSA. The CDR3 totals 16 residues. The CDR3 coding sequence is TGTGCCAGCAGCCCCGGACTAGCGGGAGGGCAAGAGACCCAGTACTTC. As protein: CASSPGLAGGQETQYF.

The J gene is TRBJ1-1, the V gene TRBV11-2; TRBD1 matches 7 bases. This CDR3 contains 15 residues. The trim removed 7 bases at V and 3 bases at J, leaving 11 bases unmatched. Germline V gives CDR1 SGHAT, CDR2 FQNNGV. Written as DNA, the CDR3 is TGTGCCAGCACCAAGAGACAGGGAGGGTACACTGAAGCTTTCTTT. Its protein is CASTKRQGGYTEAFF.

V and J are TRBV19 and TRBJ1-5; TRBD1 aligns across 7 bases. Looked up from germline, CDR1 is LNHDA and CDR2 is SQIVND (reference sequence). After removal of 10 bases from V and 6 bases from J, the junction contained 9 bases not matched to a gene. CDR3 length: 13 amino acids. The CDR3 reads CATETGFGQPQHF. The CDR3 nucleotides read TGTGCCACTGAGACAGGGTTCGGTCAGCCCCAGCATTTT.

This clonotype was seen repeatedly, ten times or more. The V gene is TRBV20-1, the J gene TRBJ2-1, with TRBD2 as a possible D gene (5 bases). Trimming removed 3 bases from V and 9 bases from J, with 18 bases in between. Germline V CDR1 and CDR2: DFQATT, SNEGSKA (reference sequence). The length of the CDR3 is 14 residues. CDR3 coding DNA: TGCAGTGCTAGCGAAGTACTAGGAGTTCGTGAGCAGTTCTTC. Translating gives CSASEVLGVREQFF.

This clonotype has ten or more counts. The chain employs TRBV5-6 and TRBJ2-3, with D possibly being TRBD2 (6 bases). CDR1 is SGHDT, CDR2 YYEEEE, per germline. The CDR3 extends over 14 amino acids. Trimming removed 4 bases from V and 6 bases from J, with 15 bases in between. In DNA, the CDR3 is TGTGCCAGCAGCACTGTGCGGGGCCTCGATACGCAGTATTTT. Residues: CASSTVRGLDTQYF.

This clonotype was seen ten or more times. The rearrangement uses TRBV11-2 and TRBJ1-5; 11 bases agree with TRBD1. Germline CDR1 is SGHAT and CDR2 is FQNNGV. Trimming took 5 bases from V and 5 from J; bases not matched to a gene: 5. This CDR3 spans 15 amino acids. CDR3 in DNA: TGTGCCAGCAGCCCGTGGACAGGGGGCGATCAGCCCCAGCATTTT. This encodes CASSPWTGGDQPQHF.

In this sample, this clonotype turned up many times. The V call is TRBV2, the J call TRBJ2-4; 7 bases are shared with TRBD2. CDR1 is SNHLY, CDR2 FYNNEI, per germline. V was pared by 3 bases and J by 6 bases, with 8 bases of the junction left unmatched. The CDR3 spans 15 residues. CDR3 in DNA: TGTGCCAGCAGTGACTGGTCTAGCGGCCCAAACATTCAGTACTTC. Protein product: CASSDWSSGPNIQYF.

Ten or more counts support this clonotype. The V call is TRBV20-1, the J call TRBJ2-7; D uncertain. The CDR3 runs 11 residues. Germline CDR1 and CDR2: DFQATT and SNEGSKA (reference sequence). V lost 3 bases to trimming and J lost 2 bases, with 5 bases between them. DNA of the CDR3: TGCAGTGCTAGTCGCGCCTACGAGCAGTACTTC. Protein sequence: CSASRAYEQYF.

This clonotype was observed at least ten times. This chain links TRBV12-3 or TRBV12-4 with TRBJ1-1; no clear D gene. The CDR3 spans 15 residues. With 1 base removed from V and 1 base from J, the gap between germline ends came to 10 bases. The CDR3 DNA follows: TGTGCCAGCAGTTTAGAGGTCACGAGGAACACTGAAGCTTTCTTT. Translated, it gives CASSLEVTRNTEAFF.

This clonotype showed up many times. The gene calls are TRBV12-3 or TRBV12-4 and TRBJ2-6; a weak D match, TRBD2 (5 bases). This CDR3 spans 18 amino acids. Trimming shortened V by 5 bases and J by 1 base, and 18 bases separated the two germline ends. Here the CDR3 reads CASSPSGVAPSGANVLTF. In DNA form, the CDR3 reads TGTGCCAGCAGTCCCTCCGGGGTAGCCCCATCTGGGGCCAACGTCCTGACTTTC.

This clonotype was seen many times. The chain is built from TRBV20-1 and TRBJ1-4; possible D gene TRBD1, 5 bases. Germline CDR1 and CDR2: DFQATT and SNEGSKA (reference sequence). Trimming removed 2 bases from V and 2 bases from J, with 9 bases in between. The CDR3 runs 14 residues. This CDR3 reads CSARKEGTNEKLFF. CDR3 sequence (DNA): TGCAGTGCTAGAAAGGAGGGGACTAATGAAAAACTGTTTTTT.

This clonotype was detected ten times or more. The CDR3 sequence is CASSPNSGTRGNEQFF. Here the CDR3 DNA reads TGTGCCAGCTCACCTAACTCCGGGACTAGGGGCAATGAGCAGTTCTTC. The chain employs TRBV18 and TRBJ2-1; TRBD2 agrees at 8 bases. The germline CDR1 and CDR2 sequences are KGHSH and LQKENI. The V and J ends lost 3 bases and 6 bases, in that order; junction bases with no gene match: 10. The CDR3 runs 16 residues.

This clonotype was found a few times. The chain has TRBV4-1 and TRBJ1-1, with D possibly matching TRBD1 (5 bases). V gave up 4 bases and J gave up 4 bases, with 13 bases separating them. CDR1 is MGHRA and CDR2 is YSYEKL in the germline V gene. CDR3 size: 14 residues. CDR3 loop: CASSPREGGTEAFF. The CDR3 DNA is TGCGCCAGCAGCCCCAGGGAGGGTGGCACTGAAGCTTTCTTT.

This clonotype was detected a few times. The chain carries TRBV28 and TRBJ1-5; no firm D call. Germline CDR1 is MDHEN and CDR2 is SYDVKM. CDR3 length: 13 residues. Trimming left V 6 bases short and J 4 bases short, with 10 bases between. The CDR3 sequence: CASRRRLNQPQHF. The CDR3 nucleotides read TGTGCCAGCAGGCGGCGGTTAAATCAGCCCCAGCATTTT. Filled out from reference TRBV28 and TRBJ1-5, the complete variable domain reads DVKVTQSSRYLVKRTGEKVFLECVQDMDHENMFWYRQDPGLGLRLIYFSYDVKMKEKGDIPEGYSVSREKKERFSLILESASTNQTSMYLCASRRRLNQPQHFGDGTRLSIL.

This clonotype occurred a few times. This chain's CDR3 is CASSHRVTDTQYF. In DNA form, the CDR3 reads TGTGCCAGCAGCCACCGGGTCACAGATACGCAGTATTTT. This chain joins TRBV5-5 and TRBJ2-3; D is unclear. This CDR3 comprises 13 residues. Germline lookup yields CDR1 SGHKS and CDR2 YYEKEE (reference sequence). Trimming shortened V by 4 bases and J by 2 bases, and 8 bases separated the two germline ends.

This clonotype came up many times. The chain links TRBV5-5 to TRBJ1-4; D unresolved. Trimming left V 0 bases short and J 11 bases short, with 11 bases between. This CDR3 has 13 amino acids. CDR1 and CDR2 (germline): SGHKS, YYEKEE (reference sequence). The CDR3 spells CASSLAEFGKLFF. The CDR3 DNA follows: TGTGCCAGCAGCTTGGCCGAGTTTGGCAAACTGTTTTTT.